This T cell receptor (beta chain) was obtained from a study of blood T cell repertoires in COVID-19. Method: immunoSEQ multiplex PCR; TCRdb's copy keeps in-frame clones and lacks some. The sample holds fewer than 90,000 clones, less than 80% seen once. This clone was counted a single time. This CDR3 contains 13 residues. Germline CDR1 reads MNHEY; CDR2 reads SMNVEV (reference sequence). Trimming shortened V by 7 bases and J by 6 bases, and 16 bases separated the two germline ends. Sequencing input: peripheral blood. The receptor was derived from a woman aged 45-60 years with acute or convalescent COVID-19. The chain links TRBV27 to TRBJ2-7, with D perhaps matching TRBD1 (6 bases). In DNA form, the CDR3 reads TGTGCCAGCACCATGAGGGGGACATCCGAGCAGTACTTC. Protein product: CASTMRGTSEQYF.